A single TCR beta chain is shown here with its context. What it binds is not known. There were TCR beta CDR3 regions amplified from RNA transcripts. The HTBI set primed first-round TCR CDR3 RT-PCR. A single record per CDR3 protein comes from TCRdb applying MiXCR to the multiplex PCR reads. The sample carries more than 550,000 distinct CDR3 sequences, about 45% recorded once. Diagnostic assessment was based on clinical symptoms, serum thyroxine and TRAb, thyroid ultrasound and orbital computed tomography. This sample is drawn from a study of T cells in Graves' hyperthyroidism and ophthalmopathy. Study-level results: Ophthalmopathy stood apart from stable hyperthyroidism in a 13 V-J model.

The sequencing input was peripheral blood or thyroid tissue (not recorded which). This sequence was found in an adult man with Graves' disease, either hyperthyroidism or ophthalmopathy (not recorded which).

The CDR3 DNA sequence: TGTGCCAGCAGCTTAGGACTAGCGGGGATCTCCTACGAGCAGTACTTC. Amino acids: CASSLGLAGISYEQYF. The rearrangement uses TRBV11-2 and TRBJ2-7; TRBD2 matches at 11 bases. The CDR3 consists of 16 residues. Trimming removed 1 base from V and 0 bases from J; junction bases left unmatched: 2. Germline V gene data show CDR1 as SGHAT and CDR2 as FQNNGV.